The clone carrying this T cell receptor beta chain came up a few times. The data were taken from a study of shared clonotypes between healthy human individuals. Every immunoSEQ plate was one replicate of a subset's evenly spread DNA. The assay was immunoSEQ multiplex PCR, and TCRdb's table has in-frame clones only and misses some. Counted here are about 470,000 clones, 75% to 85% occurring once; the ten biggest clones make up around 13%. When samples were unsorted, approximately 90 million PBMCs were used for genomic DNA. The sample was PBMCs. The source of this sequence is a middle-aged woman in good health. Some clones in this sample may be carry-over from other donors' samples.

The CDR3, as DNA: TGTGCCAGCAGCTTAAGGAGCGATCAAGAGACCCAGTACTTC. Residues: CASSLRSDQETQYF. The chain combines TRBV5-4 with TRBJ2-5; D gene uncertain. In germline, CDR1 is SGHNT, CDR2 YYREEE (reference sequence). This CDR3 region has 14 residues. V was clipped by 2 bases and J by 2 bases, with 10 bases between them. Filled out from reference TRBV5-4 and TRBJ2-5, the complete variable domain reads ETGVTQSPTHLIKTRGQQVTLRCSSQSGHNTVSWYQQALGQGPQFIFQYYREEENGRGNFPPRFSGLQFPNYSSELNVNALELDDSALYLCASSLRSDQETQYFGPGTRLLVL.